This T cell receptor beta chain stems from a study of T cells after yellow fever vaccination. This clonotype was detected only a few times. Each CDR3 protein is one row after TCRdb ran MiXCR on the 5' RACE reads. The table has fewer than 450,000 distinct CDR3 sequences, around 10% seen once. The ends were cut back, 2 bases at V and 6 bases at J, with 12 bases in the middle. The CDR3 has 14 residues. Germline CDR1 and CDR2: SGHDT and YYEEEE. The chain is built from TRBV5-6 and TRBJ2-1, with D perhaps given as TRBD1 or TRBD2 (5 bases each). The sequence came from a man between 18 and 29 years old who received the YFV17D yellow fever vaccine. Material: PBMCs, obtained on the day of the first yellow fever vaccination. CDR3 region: CASSFGTPGNEQFF. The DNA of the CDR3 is TGTGCCAGCAGCTTCGGGACCCCGGGCAATGAGCAGTTCTTC.